Sequencing of this T cell receptor beta chain was carried out in a study of blood T cell repertoires in COVID-19. Study at large: COVID-19 samples collected from the United States, Italy and Spain covered acute and convalescent phases. T cells, B-cell-depleted T cells, or PBMCs provided the cDNA or gDNA that served as material.

Original processing notes: By means of reference gene primer amplification, nucleated cell counts were estimated. Using immunoSEQ multiplex PCR, the repertoire was profiled, and TCRdb retains in-frame clones only, with some absent. D and trimming come from the DNA, and the V and J calls and clone size come from that table. The data contain about 44,000 clones, around 90% of them singletons. CDR1 and CDR2 from the germline V gene are SGHAT and FQNNGV. V lost 5 bases, J lost 7 bases, and 14 bases stayed unmatched. The length of the CDR3 is 16 residues. J is TRBJ1-2 and V is TRBV11-2; TRBD1 matches 9 bases. This clonotype was sampled from a woman aged 80 or older in a cohort sampled during active or convalescent COVID-19. What was sequenced was peripheral blood. The CDR3 spells CASSTRQGVRLGGYTF. The CDR3 DNA sequence: TGTGCCAGCAGCACACGACAGGGGGTTCGTCTGGGTGGCTACACCTTC.